This passage covers 17 T cell receptor beta chains from one sample sequenced in a study of T cells in tuberculosis. Using immunoSEQ multiplex PCR, the repertoire was profiled, and TCRdb retains in-frame clones only, with some absent. The repertoire consists of roughly 60,000 clones, with about 86% occurring once and the leading ten covering roughly 13%. Sorting used thawed, overnight-rested PBMC stained with anti-CD3, a viability dye and GMM-loaded CD1B tetramer. The CD1B tetramers carried C32 glucose monomycolate purified from Rhodococcus equi. The sequenced material came from CD1b-GMM tetramer-negative cells sorted from PBMCs. The receptors here all came from an adult woman with latent tuberculosis.

As for this clone: Relative to the germline gene, one junction end is altered; a read error may explain this. The chain employs TRBV5-1 and TRBJ1-5; 8 bases line up with TRBD1. CDR3 length: 14 amino acids. Germline CDR1 reads SGHRS; CDR2 reads YFSETQ. The CDR3 sequence: CASKKQGANQPQHF. The CDR3 nucleotides are TGTGCCAGCAAAAAGCAGGGGGCCAATCAGCCCCAGCATTTT.

This chain links TRBV5-1 with TRBJ1-1, with no clear D. Trimming removed 5 bases at V and 1 base at J, with 9 bases between. CDR3 size: 13 residues. Germline CDR1 reads SGHRS; CDR2 reads YFSETQ. The DNA for the CDR3 is TGCGCCAGCAGAAGGGAGGAGAACACTGAAGCTTTCTTT. Its translation is CASRREENTEAFF. Looking up the rest from reference TRBV5-1 and TRBJ1-1 gives the full variable domain: KAGVTQTPRYLIKTRGQQVTLSCSPISGHRSVSWYQQTPGQGLQFLFEYFSETQRNKGNFPGRFSGRQFSNSRSEMNVSTLELGDSALYLCASRREENTEAFFGQGTRLTVV.

As DNA, the CDR3 is TGTGCCAGCAGTTTTGACAGCTCCTACGAGCAGTACTTC. As protein: CASSFDSSYEQYF. The chain recombines TRBV27 with TRBJ2-7; TRBD1 is a possible D gene (5 bases). The V end was cut by 3 bases, the J end by 0 bases, with 6 bases between. This CDR3 comprises 13 residues. Germline CDR1 and CDR2: MNHEY and SMNVEV (reference sequence).

V and J are TRBV9 and TRBJ2-7; 8 bases align to TRBD2. Per the germline V gene, CDR1 is SGDLS and CDR2 is YYNGEE. Germline trimming cut 4 bases from V and 6 bases from J; bases unmatched to any gene: 6. The CDR3 has 13 amino acids. DNA for the CDR3: TGTGCCAGCAGCCTACGACTAGCGAGCGAGCAGTACTTC. Translation gives CASSLRLASEQYF.

This chain joins TRBV6-5 and TRBJ1-2, with 8 bases fitting TRBD1. The CDR3 runs to 14 residues. The germline CDR1 and CDR2 sequences are MNHEY and SVGAGI. The trim removed 2 bases at V and 6 bases at J, leaving 5 bases unmatched. The CDR3 sequence: CASSYGQGADGYTF. CDR3 DNA sequence: TGTGCCAGCAGTTACGGACAGGGCGCAGATGGCTACACCTTC.

V is TRBV7-2 and J is TRBJ2-2; the D gene is possibly TRBD1 (6 bases). The length of the CDR3 is 14 residues. V shed 4 bases and J shed 7 bases, with 13 bases lying between them. From germline, CDR1 is SGHTA and CDR2 FQGNSA. CDR3 residues: CASSSQGFSGELFF. CDR3 DNA: TGTGCCAGCAGCTCACAGGGTTTCAGCGGGGAGCTGTTTTTT.

The chain links TRBV19 to TRBJ1-1; D gene ambiguous. Looked up from germline, CDR1 is LNHDA and CDR2 is SQIVND (reference sequence). The CDR3 runs to 13 residues. V was trimmed by 5 bases and J by 7 bases, leaving 14 bases between them. The CDR3 reads CASSDEPRLEAFF. CDR3 sequence (DNA): TGTGCCAGTAGTGACGAACCCAGGCTTGAAGCTTTCTTT.

This clone came up once. The V and J genes are TRBV9 and TRBJ2-5, with 9 bases fitting TRBD1. The CDR3 has 14 residues. Germline V lookup: CDR1 SGDLS, CDR2 YYNGEE. The V segment lost 3 bases and the J segment 5 bases; nucleotides outside the gene matches: 5. CDR3 protein: CASSADRGVETQYF. Written as DNA, the CDR3 is TGTGCCAGCAGCGCGGACAGGGGCGTGGAGACCCAGTACTTC.

V and J are TRBV2 and TRBJ2-1, with 8 bases aligning to TRBD2. CDR1 and CDR2 from the germline V gene are SNHLY and FYNNEI. The CDR3 runs to 16 residues. With V trimmed by 4 bases and J by 6 bases, 11 bases remained unmatched. The CDR3 sequence is CASSGTKRESLNEQFF. DNA for the CDR3: TGTGCCAGCAGTGGAACCAAGCGGGAGAGTCTCAATGAGCAGTTCTTC. The variable domain in full, with the rest retrieved from reference TRBV2 and TRBJ2-1, is EPEVTQTPSHQVTQMGQEVILRCVPISNHLYFYWYRQILGQKVEFLVSFYNNEISEKSEIFDDQFSVERPDGSNFTLKIRSTKLEDSAMYFCASSGTKRESLNEQFFGPGTRLTVL.

This clone was seen once. This chain uses TRBV4-2 with TRBJ2-5; 8 bases align to TRBD2. The assigned J gene may be wrong: the sequence end matches TRBJ2-7 better. The CDR3 is 16 amino acids. The germline CDR1 and CDR2 sequences are LGHNA and YNFKEQ. The CDR3 nucleotides are TGTGCCAGCAGCCACCCCATGGCTAGCGGGTCCTACGAGCAGTACTTC. Translated: CASSHPMASGSYEQYF.

The V call is TRBV9, the J call TRBJ2-2; 7 bases agree with TRBD1. Germline V lookup: CDR1 SGDLS, CDR2 YYNGEE. V lost 0 bases, J lost 5 bases, and 7 bases stayed unmatched. This CDR3 has 16 residues. Here the CDR3 reads CASSVGVAGGTGELFF. The CDR3 DNA sequence: TGTGCCAGCAGCGTAGGGGTAGCAGGGGGAACCGGGGAGCTGTTTTTT.

The J gene is TRBJ2-4, the V gene TRBV6-6, with a weak D call TRBD1 (6 bases). This CDR3 is built from 13 residues. V lost 6 bases, J lost 8 bases, and 14 bases lay in between. Germline V gene sequence: CDR1 MNHNY, CDR2 SVGAGI (reference sequence). CDR3 region: CASSPQGWDIQYF. The CDR3 region has the DNA TGTGCCAGCAGCCCACAGGGTTGGGACATTCAGTACTTC.

The rearrangement joins TRBV28 to TRBJ2-3, with D possibly being TRBD2 (5 bases). V shed 7 bases and J shed 1 base, with 18 bases lying between them. The CDR3 consists of 16 residues. Germline CDR1 and CDR2: MDHEN and SYDVKM. The CDR3 protein is CASIPQRGPGTDTQYF. The CDR3 nucleotides read TGTGCCAGCATCCCCCAGCGAGGGCCCGGCACAGATACGCAGTATTTT.

The V and J genes are TRBV7-2 and TRBJ1-4; D uncertain. V gave up 4 bases and J gave up 10 bases, with 10 bases separating them. CDR1 and CDR2 (germline): SGHTA, FQGNSA. CDR3 length: 12 amino acids. This CDR3 is CASSSSGAKLFF. In nucleotides, the CDR3 is TGTGCCAGCAGCTCGAGCGGTGCAAAACTGTTTTTT.

The genes are TRBV28 and TRBJ1-2; D possibly corresponds to TRBD1 (5 bases). V dropped 4 bases and J dropped 4 bases, with 10 bases sitting between them. There are 13 residues in the CDR3. The germline V gene has CDR1 MDHEN and CDR2 SYDVKM. The CDR3 DNA reads TGTGCCAGCAGTTCCTCCAGGGTCTATGGCTACACCTTC. Translated, it gives CASSSSRVYGYTF.

This rearrangement joins TRBV21-1 to TRBJ2-7; the D call in the table, TRBD1, was not verified against the DNA. TRBV21-1 is described as a pseudogene. The length of the CDR3 is 11 residues. The CDR3, as DNA: TGTGCCAGCAGCAAAAGGGGCGAGCAGTACTTC. Translation gives CASSKRGEQYF.

The CDR3 nucleotides read TGTGCCAGCAGTCGTACGGACAATCCCTACAATGAGCAGTTCTTC. Translation gives CASSRTDNPYNEQFF. The chain recombines TRBV7-2 with TRBJ2-1; D may be TRBD1 (5 bases). CDR1 SGHTA and CDR2 FQGNSA come from the germline V gene. The length of the CDR3 is 15 residues. Trimming pared 6 bases from V and 2 bases from J, leaving 14 bases between.